This TCR beta chain was captured in a study of blood T cell repertoires in COVID-19. Some clones are missing from TCRdb's copy, which holds only in-frame ones; the method was immunoSEQ multiplex PCR. The sample contains approximately 170,000 clones, 70% to 90% of which appear only once. The source material was peripheral blood. This receptor was identified in a man between 50 and 59 years old with active or convalescent COVID-19.

The CDR3, as DNA: TGTGCCATCAGTAAACAGGGAGTCGGCACAGATACGCAGTATTTT. Its protein product is CAISKQGVGTDTQYF. This chain connects TRBV10-3 to TRBJ2-3; perhaps TRBD1 as D (6 bases). The CDR3 consists of 15 residues. Trimming removed 5 bases at V and 1 base at J, with 13 bases between. The germline V gene has CDR1 ENHRY and CDR2 SYGVKD.